In its sample, the clone carrying this TCR beta chain is medium-sized. Its antigen is not known. Germline CDR1 is SGHNT and CDR2 is YENEEA. V shed 2 bases and J 2 bases; nucleotides not matched to a gene: 5. The CDR3 consists of 16 residues. Measured with immunoSEQ multiplex PCR; TCRdb has only the in-frame clones, and not every one. The sample gives about 2,100 clones, around 26% of which show up once; about 18% is in the top ten. This record belongs to a study of T cells in localized non-small cell lung cancer. Overall study findings and caveats: Sequencing was limited to one tumor region, leaving the possibility of heterogeneity open.

The rearrangement links TRBV11-3 to TRBJ2-2; TRBD1 agrees at 7 bases. The source material was lung tumor tissue, sampled before any cancer treatment. The sequence was collected from a male donor aged 60 or over with stage III lung adenocarcinoma. In DNA, the CDR3 is TGTGCCAGCAGCTTATGGACAGGTGAAAACACCGGGGAGCTGTTTTTT. This translates into CASSLWTGENTGELFF.